This T cell receptor (beta chain) was recovered during a study of T cell responses to AZD1222 COVID-19 vaccine. This CDR3 has 15 residues. Trimming removed 0 bases from V and 2 bases from J, with 8 bases in between. Germline V gene sequence: CDR1 SGHTA, CDR2 FQGTGA. Study outcomes and limitations: Spike-wide vaccine-associated CD4 TCRs dominated at 160-218 and 743-854.

Produced via immunoSEQ multiplex PCR; TCRdb's table is partial and in-frame only. The repertoire has 90,000 to 100,000 clones, around 89% of them found once; the top ten carry less than 3.5%. Notes on this clone: The target antigen is unknown.

The chain links TRBV7-3 to TRBJ2-1; TRBD1 might be the D (5 bases). Sequenced here: peripheral blood, sampled on day 0 of AZD1222 vaccination. The clonotype originates from an adult in good health. Here the CDR3 reads CASSLTAGTYNEQFF. The CDR3 DNA reads as TGTGCCAGCAGCTTAACGGCAGGGACCTACAATGAGCAGTTCTTC.